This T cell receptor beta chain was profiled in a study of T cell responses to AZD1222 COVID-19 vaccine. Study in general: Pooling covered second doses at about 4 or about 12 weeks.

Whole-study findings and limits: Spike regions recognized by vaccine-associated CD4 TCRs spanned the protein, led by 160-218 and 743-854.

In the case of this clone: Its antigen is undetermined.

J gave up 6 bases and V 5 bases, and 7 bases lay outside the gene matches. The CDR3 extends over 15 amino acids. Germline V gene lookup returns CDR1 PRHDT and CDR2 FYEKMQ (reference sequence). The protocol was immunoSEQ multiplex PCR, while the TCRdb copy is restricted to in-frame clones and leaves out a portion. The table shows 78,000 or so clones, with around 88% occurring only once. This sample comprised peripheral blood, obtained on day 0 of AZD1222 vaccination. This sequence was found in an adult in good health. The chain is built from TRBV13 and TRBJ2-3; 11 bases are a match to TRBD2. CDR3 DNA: TGTGCCAGCAGCGAGAGGACTAGCGGGCCGGATACGCAGTATTTT. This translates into CASSERTSGPDTQYF. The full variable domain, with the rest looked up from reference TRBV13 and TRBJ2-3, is AAGVIQSPRHLIKEKRETATLKCYPIPRHDTVYWYQQGPGQDPQFLISFYEKMQSDKGSIPDRFSAQQFSDYHSELNMSSLELGDSALYFCASSERTSGPDTQYFGPGTRLTVL.